This TCR beta chain was found in a study of T cells in severe cutaneous drug reactions. Study results and limitations: A public TCRbeta CDR3 appeared in all seven CBZ-SJS/TEN blister samples, averaging roughly 13%. TRBV12-4 use rose strongly in carbamazepine-induced Stevens-Johnson syndrome or toxic epidermal necrolysis, averaging about 32% in blister cells and approximately 5% in PBMC.

The patients sequenced had a carbamazepine-induced Stevens-Johnson syndrome or toxic epidermal necrolysis reaction. Blood repertoires came from roughly 5 Han Chinese and about six European CBZ-SJS/TEN patients. As regards this clonotype: Its antigen remains unknown.

The iRepertoire multiplex PCR system with TCR subtype-specific primers built both bulk and single-cell libraries. TCRdb reprocessed the multiplex PCR reads, with one entry per CDR3 protein and no DNA. Its listing shows 5,000 or so distinct CDR3 sequences. The germline gives CDR1 KGHSH, CDR2 LQKENI. CDR3 length: 15 amino acids. The sequencing input was PBMCs. The V and J genes are TRBV18 and TRBJ2-7; TCRdb picks TRBD1, but there is no DNA to check that call. This clonotype originated in a human donor with a severe cutaneous adverse drug reaction. CDR3 sequence reads: CASSPMNPRPYEQYF. The full variable domain, rest sourced from reference TRBV18 and TRBJ2-7, is NAGVMQNPRHLVRRRGQEARLRCSPMKGHSHVYWYRQLPEEGLKFMVYLQKENIIDESGMPKERFSAEFPKEGPSILRIQQVVRGDSAAYFCASSPMNPRPYEQYFGPGTRLTVT.